The 10 T cell receptor beta chains below all came from one sample that was sequenced in a study of cytomegalovirus exposure and HLA in healthy donors. Use of 60 Vbeta and 13 Jbeta primers characterized the PCR. Profiling relied on immunoSEQ multiplex PCR, and the TCRdb table lists in-frame clones only, not all of them. The sample holds 200,000 or so clones, about 77% seen once. Source material: PBMCs. The receptors here all came from a woman in her 30s in good health and CMV-seropositive.

The chain employs TRBV4-1 and TRBJ2-3; D is perhaps TRBD1 (6 bases). The germline gives CDR1 MGHRA, CDR2 YSYEKL. The V gene lost 3 bases and the J gene lost 6 bases, with 19 bases spanning the gap. This CDR3 contains 16 residues. CDR3 DNA sequence: TGCGCCAGCAGCCAGTGGTTCGGACAGTCCTCGGATACGCAGTATTTT. Its translation: CASSQWFGQSSDTQYF.

The CDR3 DNA reads as TGTGCCAGCAGCCCCCGGGGGTTGGGTTCATCACCCCTCCACTTT. The encoded protein is CASSPRGLGSSPLHF. V usage is TRBV27 and J usage is TRBJ1-6; tentatively, D is TRBD1 (5 bases). CDR1 and CDR2 (germline): MNHEY, SMNVEV (reference sequence). V gave up 6 bases and J gave up 10 bases, with 19 bases separating them. CDR3 length: 15 amino acids.

This clone showed up just a few times. Other DNA sequences in this specimen translate into the identical CDR3. The chain combines TRBV7-2 with TRBJ1-5; no clear D gene. V lost 0 bases, J lost 0 bases, and 6 bases lay in between. This CDR3 comprises 15 residues. From germline, CDR1 is SGHTA and CDR2 FQGNSA. The CDR3 bases are TGTGCCAGCAGCTTAGCCAGTTATAGCAATCAGCCCCAGCATTTT. It encodes CASSLASYSNQPQHF.

The V gene is TRBV27, the J gene TRBJ2-7; 7 bases map to TRBD1. Looked up from germline, CDR1 is MNHEY and CDR2 is SMNVEV (reference sequence). CDR3 length equals 15 residues. V shed 5 bases and J 1 base; nucleotides not matched to a gene: 8. CDR3 in DNA: TGTGCCAGCAGTCCCTCCGGGACAGCTTCCTACGAGCAGTACTTC. This encodes CASSPSGTASYEQYF.

V usage is TRBV7-2 and J usage is TRBJ2-1, with D unresolved. Trimming pared 4 bases from V and 2 bases from J, leaving 6 bases between. The CDR3 runs to 13 residues. The germline gives CDR1 SGHTA, CDR2 FQGNSA. The CDR3 region is CASSYSTYNEQFF. The CDR3 region has the DNA TGTGCCAGCAGCTATAGCACCTACAATGAGCAGTTCTTC.

The chain links TRBV7-8 to TRBJ2-5; D not resolved. The tail of the sequence fits TRBJ2-7 better, so the J call may be wrong. Germline CDR1 reads SGHVS; CDR2 reads FQNEAQ. There are 15 residues in the CDR3. CDR3 sequence: CASSYERLASYEQYF. CDR3 coding DNA: TGTGCCAGCAGCTACGAGAGGTTGGCCTCCTACGAGCAGTACTTC.

The rearrangement uses TRBV7-8 and TRBJ1-4; 7 bases match TRBD1. The germline V gene encodes CDR1 SGHVS and CDR2 FQNEAQ. The CDR3 length is 14 residues. V was clipped by 5 bases and J by 8 bases; unmatched bases: 8. CDR3: CASSHYRGGEKLFF. As DNA, the CDR3 is TGTGCCAGCAGCCACTACAGGGGAGGCGAAAAACTGTTTTTT.

The CDR3 loop reads CATSLDRGLDYGYTF. CDR3 nucleotide sequence: TGTGCCACCAGCCTCGATAGGGGGCTTGACTATGGCTACACCTTC. V and J are TRBV15 and TRBJ1-2, with 7 bases that match TRBD1. Germline CDR1 and CDR2: LNHNV and YYDKDF (reference sequence). There are 15 residues in the CDR3. V lost 5 bases, J lost 3 bases, and 9 bases stayed unmatched.

V usage is TRBV28 and J usage is TRBJ2-2; D gene ambiguous. V lost 6 bases to trimming and J lost 0 bases, with 5 bases between them. Per the germline V gene, CDR1 is MDHEN and CDR2 is SYDVKM. The CDR3 consists of 13 residues. CDR3 in amino acids: CASRATNTGELFF. The CDR3 DNA reads TGTGCCAGCAGAGCGACGAACACCGGGGAGCTGTTTTTT.

The chain recombines TRBV9 with TRBJ2-3, with 9 bases matching TRBD2. The CDR3 spans 17 residues. Trimming cost V 0 bases and J 1 base; bases outside gene matches: 6. CDR1 is SGDLS, CDR2 YYNGEE, per germline. The CDR3: CASSVGGGRARTDTQYF. CDR3 in DNA: TGTGCCAGCAGCGTAGGAGGCGGGAGGGCTCGCACAGATACGCAGTATTTT.